The clone carrying this T cell receptor beta chain was counted only a few times. Based on CD45RO/CCR7/CD25/CD127/CD95/CD27, CD4+ regulatory, stem cell-like memory, naive and central memory cells were sorted. The sample comes from a study of beta chain features in type 1 diabetes. As for the study in general: There was similarity between patients and healthy donors in age, gender and cell yields. All samples yielded some 110 million examined sorted cells.

Sequencing targeted expressed TCRB transcripts, as all isolated RNA had been reverse transcribed. Clones were read by immunoSEQ multiplex PCR, and TCRdb kept only the in-frame ones, dropping some. The sample has over 500,000 clones, around 15% seen once. V gave up 5 bases and J gave up 6 bases, with 5 bases separating them. CDR1 SGHTA and CDR2 FQGNSA come from the germline V gene. This CDR3 has 11 residues. The receptor comes from a man younger than 30 in good health. Input material: naive CD4+ T cells from blood. This chain uses TRBV7-2 with TRBJ2-1; no clear D. The CDR3 loop reads CASSPINEQFF. In nucleotides, the CDR3 is TGTGCCAGCAGCCCCATCAATGAGCAGTTCTTC. The full variable domain, rest sourced from reference TRBV7-2 and TRBJ2-1, is GAGVSQSPSNKVTEKGKDVELRCDPISGHTALYWYRQSLGQGLEFLIYFQGNSAPDKSGLPSDRFSAERTGGSVSTLTIQRTQQEDSAVYLCASSPINEQFFGPGTRLTVL.